This is a list of T cell receptor beta chains from one sample in a study of blood T cell repertoires in COVID-19. The repertoire was sequenced with immunoSEQ multiplex PCR; TCRdb's copy has only in-frame clones and lacks some. Altogether hundreds of thousands of clones are present, about 89% being singletons, with the ten largest covering just under 6.5%. Sequenced material: peripheral blood. The origin of the receptors is a woman in her forties or fifties with COVID-19, enrolled during active disease. Each CDR3 is given with its conserved first and last residue. D genes are given only for firm matches. Where a row states a size, it is once, few, many or the class of an expanded clone; other rows omit it.

V	size	length	J	D	DNA	CDR3
TRBV12-5	.	13	TRBJ2-3	.	TGTGCTAGTGTCCACCCCGGCGGGGATACGCAGTATTTT	CASVHPGGDTQYF
TRBV7-2	.	16	TRBJ1-6	.	TGTGCCAGCAGCCTCCTCCACAGGGCTGCGAATTCACCCCTCCACTTT	CASSLLHRAANSPLHF
TRBV3-1/TRBV3-2	.	15	TRBJ2-2	TRBD1	TGTGCCAGCAGCCCGGGGACAGGGCGGACCGGGGAGCTGTTTTTT	CASSPGTGRTGELFF
TRBV19	.	18	TRBJ1-3	.	TGTGCCAGTAGTATACAGGGGCTAACAGGGTCGGGGGGAAACACCATATATTTT	CASSIQGLTGSGGNTIYF
TRBV5-1	.	18	TRBJ2-1	TRBD2	TGCGCCAGCAGCTTGGTTGTTAGCGGGAGGGCTTCCTACAATGAGCAGTTCTTC	CASSLVVSGRASYNEQFF
TRBV19	.	15	TRBJ2-1	TRBD2	TGTGCCAGTAGTATAAAGACTAGCGGGAACGCTGAGCAGTTCTTC	CASSIKTSGNAEQFF
TRBV5-1	.	14	TRBJ2-5	TRBD1	TGCGCCAGCAGCTCGGGACAGCCCCTAACGGCCCAGTACTTC	CASSSGQPLTAQYF
TRBV7-2	.	15	TRBJ2-3	.	TGTGCCAGCAGCTTAGTCCAGATACCCACAGATACGCAGTATTTT	CASSLVQIPTDTQYF
TRBV6-5	.	14	TRBJ1-1	.	TGTGCCAGCAAAGGCAGACTCATGAACACTGAAGCTTTCTTT	CASKGRLMNTEAFF
TRBV14	once	18	TRBJ1-1	.	TGTGCCAGCAGGCCGAACCGCGATATCAGGGGCCTGAACACTGAAGCTTTCTTT	CASRPNRDIRGLNTEAFF
TRBV24-1	.	15	TRBJ1-2	TRBD1	TGTGCCACCAGTGATTCGGGACAGGGGAGGTATGGCTACACCTTC	CATSDSGQGRYGYTF
TRBV4-1	once	15	TRBJ1-5	TRBD1	TGCGCCAGCAGCCAACAGGGGGTAAGCAATCAGCCCCAGCATTTT	CASSQQGVSNQPQHF
TRBV6-5	.	15	TRBJ1-1	.	TGTGCCAGCAGTTACGGCAGGGGCGTCGGCACTGAAGCTTTCTTT	CASSYGRGVGTEAFF
TRBV5-8	few	16	TRBJ2-1	.	TGTGCCAGCAGCTTGGGTTGGTCCCCAGGCTACAATGAGCAGTTCTTC	CASSLGWSPGYNEQFF
TRBV7-7	.	14	TRBJ2-2	TRBD1	TGTGCCAGCAGCTTGACAGGGGTCACCGGGGAGCTGTTTTTT	CASSLTGVTGELFF
TRBV2	.	12	TRBJ2-3	.	TGTGCCAGCAGTACTAGCACAGATACGCAGTATTTT	CASSTSTDTQYF
TRBV14	few	15	TRBJ2-7	.	TGTGCCAGCAGCCAACTAGCATCAAGGTCCTACGAGCAGTACTTC	CASSQLASRSYEQYF
TRBV2	.	15	TRBJ2-1	TRBD1	TGTGCCAGCAGTGAGGGACAGGGTACCTACAATGAGCAGTTCTTC	CASSEGQGTYNEQFF
TRBV21-1	.	17	TRBJ2-1	.	TGTGCCAGCAGCAAATCCGGACACCACCAAACCTACAATGAGCAGTTCTTC	CASSKSGHHQTYNEQFF
TRBV20-1	.	14	TRBJ1-1	.	TGCAGTGCTAGTCGGTTCGGGGTGGGCACTGAAGCTTTCTTT	CSASRFGVGTEAFF
TRBV4-2	.	14	TRBJ1-2	.	TGTGCCAGCAGCCAAGAAACAACAGTGCGTGGCTACACCTTC	CASSQETTVRGYTF
TRBV27	few	15	TRBJ1-2	.	TGTGCCAGCCGGGGGGAGGTCTCCTTCCCCCTTGGCTACACCTTC	CASRGEVSFPLGYTF
TRBV3-1/TRBV3-2	.	17	TRBJ2-4	TRBD2	TGTGCCAGCAGCCATCTAGCGGGTGGACTAGCCAAAAACATTCAGTACTTC	CASSHLAGGLAKNIQYF
TRBV9	.	13	TRBJ1-1	.	TGTGCCAGCAGCACGGGGACTTCCGTTGAAGCTTTCTTT	CASSTGTSVEAFF
TRBV5-1	once	15	TRBJ2-7	TRBD2	TGCGCCAGCAGCCATACGACTAGCGGGAGAAACGAGCAGTACTTC	CASSHTTSGRNEQYF
TRBV24-1	.	14	TRBJ1-5	TRBD1	TGTGCCACCAGTGAGGGACAGGCCCAGAGGCCCCAGCATTTT	CATSEGQAQRPQHF
TRBV5-1	.	17	TRBJ2-5	TRBD2	TGCGCCAGCACACCAGGTGCGGGAGGTTACAGGCAAGAGACCCAGTACTTC	CASTPGAGGYRQETQYF
TRBV2	.	13	TRBJ1-4	TRBD1	TGTGCCACTGCTGGACAGGGTTATGAAAAACTGTTTTTT	CATAGQGYEKLFF
TRBV15	.	14	TRBJ2-3	.	TGTGCCACGAGTCAGGGTCCGAACACAGATACGCAGTATTTT	CATSQGPNTDTQYF
TRBV5-1	.	14	TRBJ1-1	TRBD1	TGCGCCAGCAGCCCGGACAGGGGGAGTACTGAAGCTTTCTTT	CASSPDRGSTEAFF
TRBV21-1	.	15	TRBJ2-5	.	TGTGCCAGCTGGGGTTGGGACAGACTCCAAGAGACCCAGTACTTC	CASWGWDRLQETQYF
TRBV6-5	once	11	TRBJ2-7	TRBD2	TGTGCCAGCAGCCGGGGGGGCGAGCAGTACTTC	CASSRGGEQYF
TRBV29-1	.	14	TRBJ2-7	TRBD2	TGCAGCGTTCCCAGAGCGGGAGGGTCCTACGAGCAGTACTTC	CSVPRAGGSYEQYF
TRBV18	.	15	TRBJ2-3	TRBD2	TGTGCCAGCTCAACTACTAGCGGGGGGGCAGATACGCAGTATTTT	CASSTTSGGADTQYF
TRBV6-2/TRBV6-3	.	15	TRBJ2-5	TRBD2	TGTGCCAGCAGTCCCCGACTAGCGGGCTCAGAGACCCAGTACTTC	CASSPRLAGSETQYF
TRBV27	.	15	TRBJ1-5	TRBD1	TGTGCCAGCAGTTTAGGACAGGGGGGTAATCAGCCCCAGCATTTT	CASSLGQGGNQPQHF
TRBV21-1	.	18	TRBJ2-3	.	TGTGCCAGCAGCAGGGCCTTGCGGGGAGGGAGTGGCACAGATACGCAGTATTTT	CASSRALRGGSGTDTQYF
TRBV19	once	16	TRBJ1-5	TRBD1	TGTGCCAGTAGTCGAACCAGACAGGGGGCTTATCAGCCCCAGCATTTT	CASSRTRQGAYQPQHF
TRBV29-1	.	12	TRBJ1-2	TRBD1	TGCAGCGTGACAGGGGGCGCCTATGGCTACACCTTC	CSVTGGAYGYTF
TRBV6-5	.	14	TRBJ2-4	.	TGTGCCAGCAGTTACTCGACGGGAAGCAACATTCAGTACTTC	CASSYSTGSNIQYF
TRBV29-1	.	13	TRBJ2-7	TRBD2	TGCAGCGCCCGACGGGAGGGGACCTACGAGCAGTACTTC	CSARREGTYEQYF
TRBV19	.	11	TRBJ2-5	.	TGTGCCAGTAGTAAATCCGGGACCCAGTACTTC	CASSKSGTQYF
TRBV5-4	.	17	TRBJ2-1	TRBD2	TGTGCCAGCAGCACAGGGACTAGCGGGTCCTTCTACAATGAGCAGTTCTTC	CASSTGTSGSFYNEQFF
TRBV4-1	.	15	TRBJ2-1	TRBD2	TGCGCCAGCAGCCAAAGACTAGCGGGAACCGATGAGCAGTTCTTC	CASSQRLAGTDEQFF
TRBV3-1/TRBV3-2	.	12	TRBJ2-1	.	TGTGCCAGCAGCCAGAGCCGCCGGGAGCAGTTCTTC	CASSQSRREQFF
TRBV6-6	.	15	TRBJ2-5	.	TGTGCCAGCAGTTACTCGACGGGAGCGGTTGTGACCCAGTACTTC	CASSYSTGAVVTQYF
TRBV10-1	.	14	TRBJ2-3	.	TGCGCCAGCAGTGAGAGCAGCGGCACAGATACGCAGTATTTT	CASSESSGTDTQYF
TRBV18	.	14	TRBJ2-2	.	TGTGCCAGCTCATCGACTAGTAACACCGGGGAGCTGTTTTTT	CASSSTSNTGELFF
TRBV9	.	14	TRBJ2-7	TRBD1	TGTGCCAGCAGCGTCCGGGACAGAGGGCCCGAGCAGTACTTC	CASSVRDRGPEQYF
TRBV19	.	13	TRBJ1-5	TRBD1	TGTGCCAGCTCCGGGACAGGGAACCAGCCCCAGCATTTT	CASSGTGNQPQHF
TRBV3-1/TRBV3-2	.	15	TRBJ2-5	TRBD2	TGTGCCAGCAGCCTTCCAGCGGGAGAGGGAGAGACCCAGTACTTC	CASSLPAGEGETQYF